This passage covers 27 T cell receptor beta chains from one sample sequenced in a study of T cells in Graves' hyperthyroidism and ophthalmopathy. The TCR beta CDR3 regions underwent amplification using RNA transcripts as the source. RT-PCR in the first round (using the HTBI primer set) targeted the TCR CDR3. TCRdb reprocessed the multiplex PCR reads with MiXCR, giving one entry per CDR3 protein. Of approximately 330,000 distinct CDR3 sequences listed, approximately 18% are singletons. Material for sequencing was blood. The origin of the receptors is a woman aged 50 to 65 with Graves' hyperthyroidism.

V gene TRBV6-1 combines with J gene TRBJ2-7, with D perhaps matching TRBD1 (6 bases). Trimming removed 6 bases from V and 5 bases from J, with 17 bases in between. Germline V CDR1 and CDR2: MNHNS, SASEGT. This CDR3 contains 14 residues. The CDR3 region has the DNA TGTGCCAGCAGGGAACAGGGCTCACCGGACGAGCAGTACTTC. The encoded protein is CASREQGSPDEQYF.

This clonotype was detected ten times or more. This chain connects TRBV7-2 to TRBJ1-3; 7 nucleotides match TRBD1. This CDR3 has 14 amino acids. CDR1 is SGHTA and CDR2 is FQGNSA in the germline V gene. Trimming cost V 4 bases and J 1 base; bases outside gene matches: 1. The CDR3 sequence is CASSSQGSGNTIYF. The DNA for the CDR3 is TGTGCCAGCAGCTCACAGGGGTCTGGAAACACCATATATTTT.

This clonotype was counted between two and nine times. V usage is TRBV11-3 and J usage is TRBJ2-3; 7 bases agree with TRBD1. This CDR3 contains 16 residues. CDR1 is SGHNT and CDR2 is YENEEA in the germline V gene. The J segment lost 0 bases and the V segment lost 5 bases, leaving 8 bases of the junction unmatched. The CDR3 protein is CASSPRTGGSTDTQYF. The CDR3 nucleotides are TGTGCCAGCAGCCCTCGGACAGGAGGAAGCACAGATACGCAGTATTTT.

This clonotype showed up just a few times. This chain links TRBV12-3 or TRBV12-4 with TRBJ2-3; D tentatively reads TRBD1 or TRBD2 (6 bases each). This CDR3 region has 17 residues. Trimming stripped 3 bases from V and 0 bases from J, with 16 bases between. In DNA, the CDR3 is TGTGCCAGCAGTTTCGGAACCGGGGGCACTAGCACAGATACGCAGTATTTT. It is translated as CASSFGTGGTSTDTQYF.

This clonotype was picked up many times. V usage is TRBV11-2 and J usage is TRBJ1-2; TRBD1 agrees at 9 bases. Trimming took 4 bases from V and 5 from J; bases not matched to a gene: 14. Germline V gene data show CDR1 as SGHAT and CDR2 as FQNNGV. This CDR3 has 17 amino acids. Written as DNA, the CDR3 is TGTGCCAGCAGCTCCCACGCTACAGGGGGCGCTTTTTATGGCTACACCTTC. It yields the protein CASSSHATGGAFYGYTF. Filled out from reference TRBV11-2 and TRBJ1-2, the complete variable domain reads EAGVAQSPRYKIIEKRQSVAFWCNPISGHATLYWYQQILGQGPKLLIQFQNNGVVDDSQLPKDRFSAERLKGVDSTLKIQPAKLEDSAVYLCASSSHATGGAFYGYTFGSGTRLTVV.

This clonotype was detected many times. The chain carries TRBV7-2 and TRBJ2-3, with D perhaps matching TRBD1 (7 bases). With 6 bases removed from V and 0 bases from J, the gap between germline ends came to 28 bases. The CDR3 consists of 20 residues. The germline gives CDR1 SGHTA, CDR2 FQGNSA. Here the CDR3 reads CASRTLGGDSLRKSTDTQYF. The DNA of the CDR3 is TGTGCCAGCAGAACCCTTGGAGGGGACAGCCTGAGAAAGAGCACAGATACGCAGTATTTT.

This clonotype was counted at least ten times. The chain uses TRBV11-2 and TRBJ1-1, with 11 bases lining up with TRBD1. From germline, CDR1 is SGHAT and CDR2 FQNNGV. The V segment lost 5 bases and the J segment 4 bases; nucleotides outside the gene matches: 9. CDR3 size: 16 residues. The DNA for the CDR3 is TGTGCCAGCAGCGCCGGGACAGGGGGTATTGGCACTGAAGCTTTCTTT. Amino acid sequence: CASSAGTGGIGTEAFF.

There are many counts of this clonotype. V is TRBV12-3 or TRBV12-4 and J is TRBJ2-1; 7 nucleotides match TRBD2. CDR3 size: 15 residues. The V gene end was trimmed by 3 bases and the J gene end by 6 bases; junction bases not matched to a gene: 8. CDR3 DNA sequence: TGTGCCAGCAGTTTCAGGGCGGGGGATTCCAATGAGCAGTTCTTC. Protein: CASSFRAGDSNEQFF.

This sequence joins TRBV30 and TRBJ2-7; the D gene is possibly TRBD2 (6 bases). V was clipped by 5 bases and J by 3 bases, with 11 bases between them. This CDR3 region has 12 residues. Per germline, CDR1 GTSNPN and CDR2 SVGIG (reference sequence). The CDR3 region is CAWSGAHYEQYF. For the CDR3, the DNA is TGTGCCTGGTCGGGAGCCCACTACGAGCAGTACTTC.

This clonotype was observed a handful of times. The gene calls are TRBV6-6 and TRBJ1-1; D uncertain. CDR1 is MNHNY, CDR2 SVGAGI, per germline (reference sequence). CDR3 length: 14 residues. Trimming left V 0 bases short and J 2 bases short, with 7 bases between. CDR3 loop: CASSYSKTNTEAFF. CDR3 DNA sequence: TGTGCCAGCAGTTACTCGAAAACCAACACTGAAGCTTTCTTT.

This clonotype has just a few counts. The rearrangement uses TRBV27 and TRBJ2-1, with D maybe TRBD2 (5 bases). Germline values: CDR1 MNHEY, CDR2 SMNVEV (reference sequence). The V and J ends lost 3 bases and 8 bases respectively, with 11 bases between them. This CDR3 has 13 residues. CDR3 nucleotide sequence: TGTGCCAGCAGTTTCTCAAGGGAGTATGAGCAGTTCTTC. Translated, it gives CASSFSREYEQFF.

This clonotype was picked up a small number of times. This chain joins TRBV29-1 and TRBJ2-3, with a weak D call TRBD2 (6 bases). Trimming pared 3 bases from V and 0 bases from J, leaving 10 bases between. This CDR3 contains 14 residues. The germline CDR1 and CDR2 sequences are SQVTM and ANQGSEA. The CDR3 sequence is CSVEGEASTDTQYF. Here the CDR3 DNA reads TGCAGCGTTGAGGGGGAGGCTAGCACAGATACGCAGTATTTT.

The chain couples TRBV4-1 to TRBJ2-5, with TRBD1 identical over 9 bases. This CDR3 is 17 amino acids long. V trimming: 1 base; J trimming: 5 bases; junction bases outside the gene matches: 11. Germline CDR1 and CDR2: MGHRA and YSYEKL. CDR3 region: CASSQVGTGRDRETQYF. CDR3 in DNA: TGCGCCAGCAGCCAAGTTGGGACAGGGAGAGATAGGGAGACCCAGTACTTC.

This clonotype was counted many times. This rearrangement joins TRBV3-1 to TRBJ2-1, with 7 bases that match TRBD1. V dropped 4 bases and J dropped 2; count of bases not matched to a gene: 14. The germline gives CDR1 LGHDT, CDR2 YNNKEL (reference sequence). This CDR3 has 18 residues. The DNA of the CDR3 is TGTGCCAGCAGCCCTACCCCACGACAGGGTGGGACCTACAATGAGCAGTTCTTC. Protein: CASSPTPRQGGTYNEQFF.

This clonotype was seen only a few times. The chain is built from TRBV11-2 and TRBJ1-2; maybe TRBD1 (5 bases). The CDR3 has 14 amino acids. CDR1 is SGHAT, CDR2 FQNNGV, per germline. The ends were cut back, 2 bases at V and 2 bases at J, with 9 bases in the middle. For the CDR3, the DNA is TGTGCCAGCAGCTTAATCAGGGACAACTATGGCTACACCTTC. Translated: CASSLIRDNYGYTF.

This chain joins TRBV7-2 and TRBJ2-1; 9 positions match TRBD2. Germline CDR1 and CDR2: SGHTA and FQGNSA. Unmatched junction bases numbered 21, after V lost 5 bases and J lost 10 bases. The CDR3 is made up of 18 amino acids. This CDR3 is CASSIPGGGLAGYAEQFF. The DNA for the CDR3 is TGTGCCAGCAGCATACCGGGGGGCGGGCTAGCGGGGTATGCCGAGCAGTTCTTC.

On this clonotype: A much larger clone differs by one base, so this may be a read error. This chain joins TRBV12-3 or TRBV12-4 and TRBJ2-7; 10 bases map to TRBD1. The J call may be in error: the DNA end matches TRBJ2-1 better. The CDR3 sequence is 13 residues long. CDR3 region: CASRDRGSYEQFF. The DNA for the CDR3 is TGTGCCAGCAGGGACAGGGGGTCCTACGAGCAGTTCTTC.

This clonotype was seen a handful of times. This rearrangement joins TRBV20-1 to TRBJ2-1, with TRBD2 matching over 15 bases. Looked up from germline, CDR1 is DFQATT and CDR2 is SNEGSKA (reference sequence). V lost 6 bases, J lost 5 bases, and 5 bases stayed unmatched. CDR3 length: 15 amino acids. The CDR3 reads CSAVGLAGGNNEQFF. The CDR3 coding sequence is TGCAGTGCAGTAGGACTAGCGGGGGGGAACAATGAGCAGTTCTTC.

This clonotype was picked up many times. V usage is TRBV27 and J usage is TRBJ1-1, with D possibly TRBD1 on 5 matching bases. The V and J ends lost 5 bases and 0 bases respectively, with 10 bases between them. The CDR3 contains 14 residues. Germline V gene lookup returns CDR1 MNHEY and CDR2 SMNVEV (reference sequence). This CDR3 is CASSVNRLNTEAFF. In DNA form, the CDR3 reads TGTGCCAGCAGTGTCAACAGGCTGAACACTGAAGCTTTCTTT.

This clonotype was picked up a small number of times. The chain uses TRBV4-1 and TRBJ2-7, with D tentatively TRBD1 (5 bases). The CDR3 runs to 13 residues. V gave up 5 bases and J gave up 4 bases, with 12 bases separating them. Germline V gene sequence: CDR1 MGHRA, CDR2 YSYEKL. In DNA, the CDR3 is TGCGCCAGCAGCTTCCGACAGACTTACGAGCAGTACGTC. Translated, it gives CASSFRQTYEQYV.

The genes are TRBV6-1 and TRBJ1-5, with 7 bases fitting TRBD1. This CDR3 spans 15 amino acids. Germline CDR1 reads MNHNS; CDR2 reads SASEGT. Trimming cost V 1 base and J 5 bases; bases outside gene matches: 5. The CDR3 here is CASSEVEGADQPQHF. The CDR3 bases are TGTGCCAGCAGTGAAGTAGAGGGGGCGGATCAGCCCCAGCATTTT.

There are many counts of this clonotype. The genes are TRBV6-5 and TRBJ2-7; 12 bases agree with TRBD2. The CDR3 runs 15 residues. V was pared by 2 bases and J by 3 bases, with 2 bases of the junction left unmatched. Germline-derived CDR1 and CDR2 are MNHEY and SVGAGI. CDR3 sequence reads: CASSYTGLAGYEQYF. The CDR3, as DNA: TGTGCCAGCAGTTACACGGGACTAGCGGGCTACGAGCAGTACTTC.

The rearrangement uses TRBV5-1 and TRBJ2-3; D perhaps matches TRBD2 (6 bases). The CDR3 is 16 amino acids. Germline-derived CDR1 and CDR2 are SGHRS and YFSETQ. V was cut by 0 bases and J by 4 bases, with 15 bases left in between. The CDR3 DNA is TGCGCCAGCAGCTTGGGGCTTAGCGGTGGCGCAGATACGCAGTATTTT. As protein: CASSLGLSGGADTQYF.

This clonotype was observed many times. V and J are TRBV6-2 or TRBV6-3 and TRBJ1-2; 8 bases are shared with TRBD1. Germline assignment: CDR1 MNHEY and CDR2 SVGEGT. The CDR3 length is 16 residues. Trimming removed 6 bases from V and 2 bases from J; junction bases left unmatched: 11. The CDR3 spells CASSGAGGQSNYGYTF. CDR3 nucleotides: TGTGCCAGCAGCGGGGCAGGGGGCCAGTCGAACTATGGCTACACCTTC.

This clonotype came up a few times. This sequence joins TRBV5-1 and TRBJ2-5; D perhaps matches TRBD1 (5 bases). The germline V gene encodes CDR1 SGHRS and CDR2 YFSETQ. The CDR3 is made up of 14 amino acids. Trimming took 4 bases from V and 5 from J, leaving 15 bases between them. The CDR3 nucleotides are TGCGCCAGCAGCGCGGACACCCTAAGGGAGACCCAGTACTTC. It codes for CASSADTLRETQYF.

This clonotype has at least ten counts. J is TRBJ2-2 and V is TRBV20-1, with 11 nucleotides matching TRBD2. The trim removed 5 bases at V and 8 bases at J, leaving 7 bases unmatched. This CDR3 spans 14 amino acids. Germline assignment: CDR1 DFQATT and CDR2 SNEGSKA (reference sequence). CDR3 residues: CSAPGTSGTGELFF. DNA of the CDR3: TGCAGTGCTCCCGGGACTAGCGGTACGGGGGAGCTGTTTTTT.

This clonotype showed up many times. The V gene is TRBV2, the J gene TRBJ2-7, with D perhaps TRBD1 (5 bases). V was clipped by 1 base and J by 2 bases, with 6 bases between them. CDR1 is SNHLY and CDR2 is FYNNEI in the germline V gene. The CDR3 runs 13 residues. CDR3 protein: CASSEGQPYEQYF. CDR3 nucleotides: TGTGCCAGCAGTGAAGGACAGCCCTACGAGCAGTACTTC.